The clone carrying this T cell receptor (beta chain) was seen a handful of times. Its antigen is not known. These data originate in a study of blood T cells in healthy people across ages. The use of a sample-barcoded 5' primer and a J-beta primer mix characterized a second PCR of 7 to 11 cycles. TCRdb used MiXCR to reprocess the 5' RACE reads, holding one entry per CDR3 protein. The sample lists 850,000 to 950,000 distinct CDR3 sequences, more than 25% seen once, with 15% to 20% in the top ten. The donors, aged roughly 6 to 100, were healthy Caucasians from Russia. Isolation yielded PBMCs, at least 7 million per sample, in every case. Study-wide results and caveats: Donors of long life had a larger count of naive CD4+ cells and greater diversity than aged donors. While age rose, TCR beta diversity per million T cells dropped in a roughly linear way.

What was sequenced was blood. The receptor was isolated from an elderly woman in good health.

This chain's CDR3 is CASSQVYLRDRGDSSQYF. CDR3 in DNA: TGCGCCAGCAGCCAAGTTTACCTCCGGGACAGGGGGGACTCCTCTCAGTACTTC. The chain is built from TRBV4-1 and TRBJ2-4; 11 bases align to TRBD1. With V trimmed by 1 base and J by 12 bases, 17 bases remained unmatched. CDR1 is MGHRA and CDR2 is YSYEKL in the germline V gene. The CDR3 length is 18 residues.